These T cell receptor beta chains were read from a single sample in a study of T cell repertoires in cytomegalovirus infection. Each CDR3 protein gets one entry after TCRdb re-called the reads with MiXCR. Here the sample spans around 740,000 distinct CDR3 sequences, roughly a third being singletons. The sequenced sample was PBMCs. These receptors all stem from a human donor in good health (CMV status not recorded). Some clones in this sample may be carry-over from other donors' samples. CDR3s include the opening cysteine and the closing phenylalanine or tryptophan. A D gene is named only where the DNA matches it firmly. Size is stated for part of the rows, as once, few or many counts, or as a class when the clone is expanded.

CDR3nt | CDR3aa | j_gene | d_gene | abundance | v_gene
TGTGCCAGCAGCTTGGCGGGGATTCTAACCTATGGCTACACCTTC | CASSLAGILTYGYTF | TRBJ1-2 | . | . | TRBV5-5
TGTGCCAGCAGTAAAGACAGGGGTCAAGAGACCCAGTACTTC | CASSKDRGQETQYF | TRBJ2-5 | TRBD1 | many | TRBV7-2
TGTGCCAGCAGCGGCAGCGGGAGAATATGGAATGAGCAGTTCTTC | CASSGSGRIWNEQFF | TRBJ2-1 | TRBD2 | . | TRBV5-4
TGCAGCGTTGAACTGACAGACTACTATGGCTACACCTTC | CSVELTDYYGYTF | TRBJ1-2 | . | . | TRBV29-1
TGTGCCAGCAGCTTAGCGGACAGGAACGAGCAGTACTTC | CASSLADRNEQYF | TRBJ2-7 | TRBD1 | . | TRBV7-2
TGTGCCAGCAGCCACGGGACACCAAATTCACCCCTCCACTTT | CASSHGTPNSPLHF | TRBJ1-6 | . | . | TRBV5-6
TGTGCCAGCAGACCTGCGACAAAAAACTATGGCTACACCTTC | CASRPATKNYGYTF | TRBJ1-2 | . | few | TRBV28
TGTGCCAGCAGCCCAGAGGGAGGGCCGAGGGAGCAGTACTTC | CASSPEGGPREQYF | TRBJ2-7 | TRBD2 | many | TRBV7-2
TGTGCTAGTGGTTTGGTACTTTCCGGGGAGACTGAAGCTTTCTTT | CASGLVLSGETEAFF | TRBJ1-1 | . | . | TRBV12-5
TGTGCCAGCAGTGAAGTGCGGGTTGCGAACACTGAAGCTTTCTTT | CASSEVRVANTEAFF | TRBJ1-1 | . | few | TRBV2
TGTGCCAGCAGCTTATTAGCGGGGGGGCCAGGAGGGGAGCTGTTTTTT | CASSLLAGGPGGELFF | TRBJ2-2 | TRBD2 | . | TRBV7-8
TGCAGTGCCCCAGTTATCGGCGGCGACACAGATACGCAGTATTTT | CSAPVIGGDTDTQYF | TRBJ2-3 | . | few | TRBV20-1
TGTGCCAGCAGCGGGACTAGCGGGGGGACTAAGCAGTTCTTC | CASSGTSGGTKQFF | TRBJ2-1 | TRBD2 | . | TRBV5-6
TGTGCCAGCAGCTTAACAGAGGGAACGGGCACTGAAGCTTTCTTT | CASSLTEGTGTEAFF | TRBJ1-1 | . | . | TRBV7-8
TGTGCCAGCAGCGCCCTTACAGGGTCTGGAAACACCATATATTTT | CASSALTGSGNTIYF | TRBJ1-3 | . | . | TRBV7-9
TGTGCCAGCAGTGAAGTCAGAGACTACAATGAGCAGTTCTTC | CASSEVRDYNEQFF | TRBJ2-1 | . | few | TRBV2
TGTGCCACCAGTGATTTGCGAGGGGGGGCGACGAACACCGGGGAGCTGTTTTTT | CATSDLRGGATNTGELFF | TRBJ2-2 | . | few | TRBV24-1
TGTGCCAGCAGCTCCGGGAGGGGCGGAATGACCTACGAGCAGTACTTC | CASSSGRGGMTYEQYF | TRBJ2-7 | TRBD2 | . | TRBV7-9
TGTGCCAGCAGTCCCGGGACAGGGGGCTCCTACGAGCAGTACTTC | CASSPGTGGSYEQYF | TRBJ2-7 | TRBD1 | many | TRBV7-8
TGTGCCAGCACCCTTGGGGACAGGGTTGGAAACACCATATATTTT | CASTLGDRVGNTIYF | TRBJ1-3 | TRBD1 | . | TRBV12-3/TRBV12-4
TGTGCCACCAGTGATTTGCATCGGGATGAACAGGGAAGTTGGAACACCGGGGAGCTGTTTTTT | CATSDLHRDEQGSWNTGELFF | TRBJ2-2 | . | . | TRBV24-1
TGTGCCAGCAGTGCCGGACAGGGACGAAATGAAAAACTGTTTTTT | CASSAGQGRNEKLFF | TRBJ1-4 | TRBD1 | . | TRBV6-8
TGTGCCAGCAGTTTCCACGGCCTTCTAGCCAAAAACATTCAGTACTTC | CASSFHGLLAKNIQYF | TRBJ2-4 | . | . | TRBV28
TGTGCCAGCAGCGTAGGACGCGGGGGCCTCTCCTACGAGCAGTACTTC | CASSVGRGGLSYEQYF | TRBJ2-7 | . | . | TRBV9
TGTGCCAGCAGTTATGGCAGGGCTGTAGGAGAGACCCAGTACTTC | CASSYGRAVGETQYF | TRBJ2-5 | . | few | TRBV6-6
TGTGCCAGCAGCTTATCTTCGGAGAACACCGGGGAGCTGTTTTTT | CASSLSSENTGELFF | TRBJ2-2 | . | . | TRBV7-2
TGTGCCAGCAGTGCAATGGACAGGGAAGCGACTAATGAAAAACTGTTTTTT | CASSAMDREATNEKLFF | TRBJ1-4 | TRBD1 | . | TRBV2
TGTGCCAGCAGTGAATTGGCAGGGCCAAGCAATCAGCCCCAGCATTTT | CASSELAGPSNQPQHF | TRBJ1-5 | . | . | TRBV6-1
TGTGCCAGCAGTCTTTGGGTGGGGGTCCAGAATGAAAAACTGTTTTTT | CASSLWVGVQNEKLFF | TRBJ1-4 | . | few | TRBV12-3/TRBV12-4
TGTGCCACCCTGACTAGCGGGTACGAGCAGTACTTC | CATLTSGYEQYF | TRBJ2-7 | TRBD2 | . | TRBV25-1
TGTGCCAGCAGTTCACCTAGGAGAGATACGCAGTATTTT | CASSSPRRDTQYF | TRBJ2-3 | . | . | TRBV12-3/TRBV12-4
TGTGCCAGCAGCCCCCTCCTCCGGGACACCAGCACAGATACGCAGTATTTT | CASSPLLRDTSTDTQYF | TRBJ2-3 | . | . | TRBV9
TGTGCCAGCAGTTACTCGATTCCTAGCGGGTCGAACACCGGGGAGCTGTTTTTT | CASSYSIPSGSNTGELFF | TRBJ2-2 | TRBD2 | . | TRBV6-5
TGCAGTGCTAGTCCGTCTAGCGGGAGAAACACAGATACGCAGTATTTT | CSASPSSGRNTDTQYF | TRBJ2-3 | TRBD2 | few | TRBV20-1
TGTGCCAGCAGCCACCCATGGGGACAGGTGAACACTGAAGCTTTCTTT | CASSHPWGQVNTEAFF | TRBJ1-1 | TRBD1 | . | TRBV14
TGTGCCAGCAGTTTAGAGGTGACAGGCAATTCACCCCTCCACTTT | CASSLEVTGNSPLHF | TRBJ1-6 | . | . | TRBV28
TGTGCCAGCAGCCCACGGGGAGTTAGGCGCAATGAGCAGTTCTTC | CASSPRGVRRNEQFF | TRBJ2-1 | . | few | TRBV6-2/TRBV6-3
TGTGCCAGCAGATCTACAGGGTACGATACGCAGTATTTT | CASRSTGYDTQYF | TRBJ2-3 | . | few | TRBV6-1
TGTGCCAGCAGCCTTCCGGGACTAGCGGGATACAATGAGCAGTTCTTC | CASSLPGLAGYNEQFF | TRBJ2-1 | TRBD2 | . | TRBV14
TGTGCCAGCAGCCAAGATCATATCAGGGATATCCACCTTCCCAATAATCAGCCCCAGCATTTT | CASSQDHIRDIHLPNNQPQHF | TRBJ1-5 | . | . | TRBV4-2
TGTGCCAGCAGCTTAGTTGGCGGGGGGCCGGATACGCAGTATTTT | CASSLVGGGPDTQYF | TRBJ2-3 | TRBD2 | few | TRBV11-2
TGTGCCAGCAGTTTAGTTGCAGGGCAGCCCCAGCATTTT | CASSLVAGQPQHF | TRBJ1-5 | . | many | TRBV28
TGTGCCAGTAGTTTCCGGACTAGCGGCGAGCAGTTCTTC | CASSFRTSGEQFF | TRBJ2-1 | TRBD2 | . | TRBV19
TGTGCCAGCACGGGAAGAAGATTAAACTCTGGAAACACCATATATTTT | CASTGRRLNSGNTIYF | TRBJ1-3 | . | . | TRBV6-5
TGCAGTGTCGCGGGGGGGCGCGGGTCCAAAAACATTCAGTACTTC | CSVAGGRGSKNIQYF | TRBJ2-4 | TRBD2 | few | TRBV20-1
TGTGCCAGCGTAGCGCAAATAGCGGGGGCGAACAATGAGCAGTTCTTC | CASVAQIAGANNEQFF | TRBJ2-1 | TRBD2 | . | TRBV7-2
TGTGCCAGCAGCCCCCGGAGGGACCGAGCGGGAAATACGCAGTATTTT | CASSPRRDRAGNTQYF | TRBJ2-3 | TRBD2 | many | TRBV7-2
TGTGCCAGCAGTTTTGACAGGGGAAGCCAAGAGACCCAGTACTTC | CASSFDRGSQETQYF | TRBJ2-5 | TRBD1 | . | TRBV12-3/TRBV12-4
TGTGCCAGCAGCTCGGGACTAGCGGTCACCGGGGAGCTGTTTTTT | CASSSGLAVTGELFF | TRBJ2-2 | TRBD2 | many | TRBV7-2
TGTGCCACCAGTGATCTCGATACAGGGGGAACCGGGGAGCTGTTTTTT | CATSDLDTGGTGELFF | TRBJ2-2 | TRBD1 | . | TRBV24-1
TGTGCCAGCAGCTACAGCCCTTCTGGAAACACCATATATTTT | CASSYSPSGNTIYF | TRBJ1-3 | . | many | TRBV7-2